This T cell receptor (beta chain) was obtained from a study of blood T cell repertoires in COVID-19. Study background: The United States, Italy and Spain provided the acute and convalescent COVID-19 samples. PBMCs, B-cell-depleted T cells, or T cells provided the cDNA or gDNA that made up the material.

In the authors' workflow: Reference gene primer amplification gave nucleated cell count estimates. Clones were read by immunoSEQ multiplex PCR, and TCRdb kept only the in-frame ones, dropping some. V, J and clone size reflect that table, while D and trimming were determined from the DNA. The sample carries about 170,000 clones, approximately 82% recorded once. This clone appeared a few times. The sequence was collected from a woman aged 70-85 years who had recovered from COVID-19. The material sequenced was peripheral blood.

The CDR3 reads CASSPGPGQGVQGYTF. The CDR3 DNA reads TGTGCCAGCAGTCCTGGGCCGGGACAGGGGGTACAGGGCTACACCTTC. The V and J genes are TRBV27 and TRBJ1-2; 11 nucleotides agree with TRBD1. Germline CDR1 is MNHEY and CDR2 is SMNVEV (reference sequence). The V segment lost 5 bases and the J segment 8 bases; nucleotides outside the gene matches: 13. This CDR3 spans 16 amino acids.